The 18 T cell receptor beta chains in this list originate from one sample, sequenced in a study of blood T cells in healthy people across ages. Next came a second PCR, run for about 6 to 12 cycles, which used a sample-barcoded 5' primer along with a J-beta primer mix. Via MiXCR, TCRdb re-called the 5' RACE reads, giving one row per CDR3 protein. The sample gives fewer than 950,000 distinct CDR3 sequences, 30% to 45% of which show up once; 10% to 15% is in the top ten. The specimen sequenced was blood. These receptors came from a young man in good health.

The chain recombines TRBV28 with TRBJ2-5, with D uncertain. Matching the DNA end better, TRBJ2-7 makes the J call doubtful. Germline CDR1 is MDHEN and CDR2 is SYDVKM. The CDR3 totals 12 residues. CDR3 sequence: CASSPFPSEQYF. The CDR3 DNA sequence: TGTGCCAGCAGCCCCTTCCCCTCCGAGCAGTACTTC.

Regarding this clonotype: One end of the junction fails to match germline, which may point to a read error. The chain combines TRBV7-7 with TRBJ2-3; 8 bases agree with TRBD2. This CDR3 has 16 amino acids. From germline, CDR1 is SSHAT and CDR2 FNYEAQ (reference sequence). The CDR3 sequence is CASSGGGPGDTDTQYF. The DNA for the CDR3 is TGTGCTAGCAGCGGGGGAGGTCCGGGGGACACAGATACGCAGTATTTT.

The chain uses TRBV6-5 and TRBJ2-1; no firm D call. The V gene lost 8 bases and the J gene lost 6 bases, with 17 bases spanning the gap. From germline, CDR1 is MNHEY and CDR2 SVGAGI. The CDR3 has 14 amino acids. The CDR3 region has the DNA TGTGCCAGCGCCACTCTTGGGCTTACCAATGAGCAGTTCTTC. Its protein product is CASATLGLTNEQFF.

The genes are TRBV20-1 and TRBJ2-4; 12 bases fit TRBD2. The CDR3 is made up of 15 amino acids. Unmatched junction bases numbered 3, after V lost 6 bases and J lost 0 bases. CDR1 is DFQATT, CDR2 SNEGSKA, per germline (reference sequence). The CDR3 loop is CSARLAGVAKNIQYF. CDR3 nucleotide sequence: TGCAGTGCCCGACTAGCGGGGGTAGCCAAAAACATTCAGTACTTC.

This clonotype turned up a few times. The chain has TRBV10-3 and TRBJ2-4, with unresolved D. The length of the CDR3 is 15 residues. The germline V gene has CDR1 ENHRY and CDR2 SYGVKD. V lost 6 bases and J 0 bases, leaving 12 bases between the germline ends. CDR3 region: CAISPGSVAKNIQYF. As DNA, the CDR3 is TGTGCCATCAGCCCTGGATCCGTAGCCAAAAACATTCAGTACTTC.

This clonotype was seen only a few times. V is TRBV12-3 or TRBV12-4 and J is TRBJ1-2, with 9 bases fitting TRBD1. V lost 8 bases and J lost 4; bases outside the gene matches: 14. The CDR3 loop spans 16 amino acids. CDR3 sequence reads: CASETATGGAVYGYTF. CDR3 sequence (DNA): TGTGCCAGCGAAACAGCTACAGGGGGCGCCGTCTATGGCTACACCTTC.

The genes are TRBV3-1 and TRBJ2-7; D not certain. The V end lost 0 bases, the J end lost 9 bases, and 9 bases lay between the germline ends. This CDR3 is 12 amino acids long. The germline V gene has CDR1 LGHDT and CDR2 YNNKEL (reference sequence). This CDR3 reads CASSQEGRSQYF. CDR3 nucleotide sequence: TGTGCCAGCAGCCAAGAAGGTCGGTCGCAGTACTTC.

This clonotype was observed a single time. The rearrangement links TRBV6-2 or TRBV6-3 to TRBJ1-1; a weak D match, TRBD1 (5 bases). The CDR3 contains 13 residues. Germline V gene lookup returns CDR1 MNHEY and CDR2 SVGEGT. The V end was cut by 8 bases, the J end by 7 bases, with 17 bases between. CDR3 protein: CASGQGSSIEAFF. The CDR3 coding sequence is TGTGCCAGCGGTCAGGGTTCGAGCATTGAAGCTTTCTTT.

This clonotype was seen repeatedly, ten times or more. The chain links TRBV29-1 to TRBJ2-5, with D possibly matching TRBD1 (5 bases). CDR3 length equals 12 residues. V gave up 1 base and J gave up 8 bases, with 11 bases separating them. CDR1 and CDR2 from the germline V gene are SQVTM and ANQGSEA. CDR3 residues: CSVEVGAPTQYF. The CDR3, as DNA: TGCAGCGTTGAAGTAGGGGCCCCCACCCAGTACTTC.

V gene TRBV20-1 combines with J gene TRBJ1-5, with TRBD1 identical over 7 bases. Trimming removed 0 bases from V and 9 bases from J; junction bases left unmatched: 11. The CDR3 runs 15 residues. Germline CDR1 and CDR2: DFQATT and SNEGSKA (reference sequence). CDR3 sequence (DNA): TGCAGTGCTAGAGAGGTCAGGGGGACCGAAGCGCCCCAGCATTTT. It is translated as CSAREVRGTEAPQHF.

The chain uses TRBV20-1 and TRBJ2-5, with 7 bases that match TRBD1. Germline V gene data show CDR1 as DFQATT and CDR2 as SNEGSKA (reference sequence). V was clipped by 6 bases and J by 2 bases; unmatched bases: 6. The length of the CDR3 is 13 residues. The CDR3 spells CSARDRNQETQYF. CDR3 DNA sequence: TGCAGTGCCCGGGACAGAAATCAAGAGACCCAGTACTTC.

This clonotype has a handful of counts. The V gene is TRBV9, the J gene TRBJ2-5, with TRBD2 as a possible D gene (5 bases). TRBJ2-7 explains the end of the DNA better; the J call may be wrong. The CDR3 totals 15 residues. The germline V gene has CDR1 SGDLS and CDR2 YYNGEE. Written as DNA, the CDR3 is TGTGCCAGCAGCGCCCTCGCGGACTCCGACCACGAGCAGTACTTC. The encoded protein is CASSALADSDHEQYF.

This clonotype has a handful of counts. The chain couples TRBV28 to TRBJ1-2; a weak D match, TRBD1 (6 bases). With 8 bases removed from V and 2 bases from J, the gap between germline ends came to 15 bases. The CDR3 has 14 amino acids. Germline-derived CDR1 and CDR2 are MDHEN and SYDVKM. The CDR3 here is CASGPWQGNYGYTF. The CDR3, as DNA: TGTGCCAGCGGGCCGTGGCAGGGGAACTATGGCTACACCTTC.

The chain couples TRBV6-2 or TRBV6-3 to TRBJ2-1; 7 positions agree with TRBD2. Germline assignment: CDR1 MNHEY and CDR2 SVGEGT. With V trimmed by 10 bases and J by 9 bases, 15 bases remained unmatched. This CDR3 has 14 amino acids. The CDR3 DNA is TGTGCCACCTCGGGTGCGGGGGACCCCGGTGAGCAGTTCTTC. This codes for CATSGAGDPGEQFF.

Worth noting for this clonotype: A read error is possible here, since a much larger clone lies one base away. J is TRBJ2-7 and V is TRBV7-3; no firm D call. The ends were cut back, 1 base at V and 4 bases at J, with 17 bases in the middle. Germline-derived CDR1 and CDR2 are SGHTA and FQGTGA. The CDR3 sequence is 16 residues long. CDR3: CASSLKGRNPLYEQYF. The CDR3 DNA sequence: TGTGCCAGCAGCTTAAAGGGTCGGAATCCACTGTACGAGCAGTACTTC.

The rearrangement uses TRBV12-5 and TRBJ1-1; D unclear. Germline V gene data show CDR1 as LGHNT and CDR2 as FRNRAP. This CDR3 has 12 residues. The V and J ends lost 2 bases and 3 bases respectively, with 4 bases between them. The CDR3 DNA reads TGTGCTAGTGGTTTGCCTCACACTGAAGCTTTCTTT. It is translated as CASGLPHTEAFF. The full variable domain, its missing parts supplied by reference TRBV12-5 and TRBJ1-1, is DARVTQTPRHKVTEMGQEVTMRCQPILGHNTVFWYRQTMMQGLELLAYFRNRAPLDDSGMPKDRFSAEMPDATLATLKIQPSEPRDSAVYFCASGLPHTEAFFGQGTRLTVV.

This clonotype was counted between two and nine times. V usage is TRBV12-3 or TRBV12-4 and J usage is TRBJ1-1; D ambiguous. V dropped 7 bases and J dropped 5 bases, with 17 bases sitting between them. CDR3 length: 14 amino acids. The CDR3 spells CASTFGQRVTEAFF. The DNA of the CDR3 is TGTGCCAGCACCTTCGGGCAGAGAGTGACTGAAGCTTTCTTT.

In nucleotides, the CDR3 is TGTGCCAGCGGGCCCCGTCCTGCGAGCTCCTACAATGAGCAGTTCTTC. Protein sequence: CASGPRPASSYNEQFF. The rearrangement joins TRBV21-1 to TRBJ2-1; the D call of TRBD2 is as the table states it, not checked on the DNA. TRBV21-1 is an annotated pseudogene. The CDR3 length is 16 residues.